These 23 T cell receptor beta chains share one sample of origin, sequenced in a study of blood T cell repertoires in COVID-19. Assay used: immunoSEQ multiplex PCR; TCRdb lists only in-frame clones, some missing. The sample holds fewer than 110,000 clones, 80% to 85% seen once. Sequenced material: peripheral blood. These receptors came from a man in his 70s with acute or convalescent COVID-19.

This chain uses TRBV9 with TRBJ2-3, with D perhaps TRBD1 (7 bases). The CDR3 is made up of 14 amino acids. From germline, CDR1 is SGDLS and CDR2 YYNGEE. Between the trimmed V and J ends, which lost 3 bases and 3 bases, there was a span of 11 bases. CDR3 sequence: CASSEGAGTDTQYF. CDR3 DNA: TGTGCCAGCAGCGAGGGGGCGGGGACAGATACGCAGTATTTT.

The rearrangement uses TRBV6-5 and TRBJ1-2, with D hard to call. The CDR3 sequence is 15 residues long. The ends were cut back, 0 bases at V and 2 bases at J, with 10 bases in the middle. CDR1 is MNHEY and CDR2 is SVGAGI in the germline V gene. The CDR3 reads CASSYSWTENYGYTF. The DNA of the CDR3 is TGTGCCAGCAGTTACTCATGGACTGAGAACTATGGCTACACCTTC.

The V call is TRBV5-1, the J call TRBJ2-3; 11 nucleotides agree with TRBD2. V was pared by 2 bases and J by 0 bases, with 2 bases of the junction left unmatched. This CDR3 has 16 amino acids. CDR1 and CDR2 from the germline V gene are SGHRS and YFSETQ. Written as DNA, the CDR3 is TGCGCCAGCAGCTTTAGGACTAGCGGGAGCACAGATACGCAGTATTTT. Translating it yields CASSFRTSGSTDTQYF.

The chain recombines TRBV7-9 with TRBJ1-5; a weak D match, TRBD1 (6 bases). Trimming cost V 5 bases and J 2 bases, with 22 bases left between them. This CDR3 comprises 18 residues. Germline CDR1 SEHNR, CDR2 FQNEAQ (reference sequence). CDR3 residues: CASSPEGGAVFGNQPQHF. The CDR3, as DNA: TGTGCCAGCAGCCCCGAGGGGGGGGCTGTTTTTGGCAATCAGCCCCAGCATTTT.

The chain uses TRBV5-1 and TRBJ2-3; 8 bases map to TRBD2. The CDR3 is 17 residues long. V dropped 3 bases and J dropped 6; count of bases not matched to a gene: 15. The V gene's germline CDR1 is SGHRS and CDR2 YFSETQ. Here the CDR3 DNA reads TGCGCCAGCAGCTCAACGGGAGCGGGGGTTAATCAGGATACGCAGTATTTT. Residues: CASSSTGAGVNQDTQYF.

This clone was picked up one time. Here the CDR3 reads CASSQDATRSGNTIYF. CDR3 DNA sequence: TGCGCCAGCAGCCAAGACGCGACACGCTCTGGAAACACCATATATTTT. This chain connects TRBV4-1 to TRBJ1-3; no definite D call. V was shortened by 0 bases and J by 0 bases, with 9 bases between the two germline ends. The CDR3 contains 16 residues. The germline V gene has CDR1 MGHRA and CDR2 YSYEKL.

The CDR3 DNA reads TGTGCCAGCAGCCGGGACAGGGGCCGGGACGAGCAGTACTTC. This encodes CASSRDRGRDEQYF. V and J are TRBV27 and TRBJ2-7; 10 bases map to TRBD1. The V gene's germline CDR1 is MNHEY and CDR2 SMNVEV (reference sequence). The CDR3 is 14 amino acids. The trim removed 6 bases at V and 5 bases at J, leaving 7 bases unmatched.

The rearrangement uses TRBV7-2 and TRBJ2-7; 12 bases map to TRBD2. Germline-derived CDR1 and CDR2 are SGHTA and FQGNSA. The CDR3 is 15 residues long. V gave up 5 bases and J gave up 3 bases; unmatched junction bases: 5. CDR3 coding DNA: TGTGCCAGCAGCGCAACTAGCGGGGGGCTCTACGAGCAGTACTTC. This sequence encodes CASSATSGGLYEQYF.

The CDR3 reads CASSQGQGSLRNTEAFF. In DNA, the CDR3 is TGTGCCAGCAGCCAAGGACAGGGCTCTCTTCGGAACACTGAAGCTTTCTTT. The rearrangement joins TRBV3-1 (or the pseudogene TRBV3-2) to TRBJ1-1; 7 nucleotides line up with TRBD1. Losses at the gene ends were 1 base for V and 1 base for J; bases not matched to a gene: 9. CDR1 and CDR2 (germline): LGHDT, YNNKEL (reference sequence). CDR3 length equals 17 residues.

This chain connects TRBV18 to TRBJ2-1; 8 bases are shared with TRBD1. Germline V gene data show CDR1 as KGHSH and CDR2 as LQKENI. The V segment lost 8 bases and the J segment 0 bases; nucleotides outside the gene matches: 3. The CDR3 length is 14 residues. CDR3 DNA: TGTGCCAGCAAAACAGGGGGCTCCTACAATGAGCAGTTCTTC. It codes for CASKTGGSYNEQFF.

This chain links TRBV9 with TRBJ2-1; no clear D. The CDR3 sequence is 11 residues long. The V and J ends lost 0 bases and 9 bases respectively, with 4 bases between them. Per germline, CDR1 SGDLS and CDR2 YYNGEE. CDR3 sequence reads: CASSVDIEQFF. The CDR3 DNA reads as TGTGCCAGCAGCGTAGATATTGAGCAGTTCTTC.

The CDR3 DNA follows: TGTGCCAGCAGCTTCAACCGCGACACCGGGGAGCTGTTTTTT. It yields the protein CASSFNRDTGELFF. The chain has TRBV7-9 and TRBJ2-2, with D unclear. The germline V gene encodes CDR1 SEHNR and CDR2 FQNEAQ (reference sequence). This CDR3 region has 14 residues. Trimming removed 3 bases from V and 3 bases from J, with 8 bases in between.

The genes are TRBV6-5 and TRBJ1-1; TRBD1 matches 8 bases. V was clipped by 7 bases and J by 4 bases; unmatched bases: 8. The CDR3 has 14 amino acids. Germline V gene sequence: CDR1 MNHEY, CDR2 SVGAGI. The CDR3 is CASNTGGWSTEAFF. As DNA, the CDR3 is TGTGCCAGCAACACAGGGGGGTGGAGCACTGAAGCTTTCTTT.

The rearrangement uses TRBV19 and TRBJ2-7, with D maybe TRBD1 (6 bases). Germline loops: CDR1 LNHDA, CDR2 SQIVND (reference sequence). The CDR3 is 12 amino acids. Between the trimmed V and J ends, which lost 5 bases and 3 bases, there was a span of 8 bases. The CDR3 sequence is CASSPDSYEQYF. Here the CDR3 DNA reads TGTGCCAGTAGTCCGGACAGCTACGAGCAGTACTTC.

This chain links TRBV13 with TRBJ1-2, with 8 bases lining up with TRBD1. Per the germline V gene, CDR1 is PRHDT and CDR2 is FYEKMQ (reference sequence). V was clipped by 2 bases and J by 3 bases; unmatched bases: 5. CDR3 size: 15 residues. Here the CDR3 reads CASSLPGQEHYGYTF. CDR3 sequence (DNA): TGTGCCAGCAGCTTACCGGGACAGGAGCACTATGGCTACACCTTC. Variable domain in full (rest from reference TRBV13 and TRBJ1-2): AAGVIQSPRHLIKEKRETATLKCYPIPRHDTVYWYQQGPGQDPQFLISFYEKMQSDKGSIPDRFSAQQFSDYHSELNMSSLELGDSALYFCASSLPGQEHYGYTFGSGTRLTVV.

This sequence joins TRBV19 and TRBJ1-5; D may be TRBD1 (5 bases). V shed 6 bases and J shed 6 bases, with 15 bases lying between them. The CDR3 sequence is 14 residues long. The germline gives CDR1 LNHDA, CDR2 SQIVND (reference sequence). CDR3 coding DNA: TGTGCCAGTAGCGCTGGGGGGACCAGTCAGCCCCAGCATTTT. Its translation: CASSAGGTSQPQHF.

The J gene is TRBJ2-5, the V gene TRBV3-1 (or the pseudogene TRBV3-2), with TRBD2 identical over 8 bases. This CDR3 has 17 amino acids. After removal of 1 base from V and 4 bases from J, the junction contained 11 bases not matched to a gene. Germline V gene data show CDR1 as LGHDT and CDR2 as YNNKEL (reference sequence). CDR3 DNA: TGTGCCAGCAGCCAAGCCGGGAGGGGGGGGACCGGAGAGACCCAGTACTTC. Translated: CASSQAGRGGTGETQYF.

The chain has TRBV5-1 and TRBJ2-7; D not certain. V lost 0 bases to trimming and J lost 3 bases, with 4 bases between them. From germline, CDR1 is SGHRS and CDR2 YFSETQ. The CDR3 length is 12 residues. The CDR3 sequence: CASSLDGYEQYF. CDR3 DNA: TGCGCCAGCAGCTTGGACGGCTACGAGCAGTACTTC.

This rearrangement joins TRBV7-8 to TRBJ1-1; 8 bases line up with TRBD1. The CDR3 covers 14 residues. Germline V lookup: CDR1 SGHVS, CDR2 FQNEAQ. V lost 4 bases to trimming and J lost 0 bases; unmatched junction nucleotides: 1. CDR3 region: CASSSRGLNTEAFF. CDR3 bases: TGTGCCAGCAGCTCCAGGGGGCTGAACACTGAAGCTTTCTTT.

The chain is built from TRBV29-1 and TRBJ1-6, with 9 bases aligning to TRBD1. J gave up 6 bases and V 4 bases, and 7 bases lay outside the gene matches. CDR1 is SQVTM and CDR2 is ANQGSEA in the germline V gene. CDR3 length equals 15 residues. The CDR3 DNA follows: TGCAGCGTTGGGGCCGGGACAGGGCCTAATTCACCCCTCCACTTT. The encoded protein is CSVGAGTGPNSPLHF.

The chain joins TRBV11-1 to TRBJ2-7; 9 bases map to TRBD1. V was clipped by 5 bases and J by 5 bases; unmatched bases: 7. CDR1 and CDR2 (germline): SGHAT, FQDESV (reference sequence). There are 14 residues in the CDR3. The CDR3 nucleotides are TGTGCCAGCAGCGCCCGGGACAGGGACCACGAGCAGTACTTC. Encoded protein: CASSARDRDHEQYF.

This sequence joins TRBV5-1 and TRBJ2-7; TRBD2 matches at 8 bases. V shed 0 bases, J shed 2 bases, and the junction held 4 bases outside the gene matches. Germline CDR1 SGHRS, CDR2 YFSETQ. CDR3 length equals 15 residues. The CDR3 spells CASSLDPGGTYEQYF. CDR3 DNA: TGCGCCAGCAGCTTGGATCCGGGGGGGACCTACGAGCAGTACTTC.

This chain connects TRBV7-3 to TRBJ2-7; TRBD1 matches 9 bases. Losses at the gene ends were 2 bases for V and 5 bases for J; bases not matched to a gene: 10. The CDR3 runs 16 residues. Germline CDR1 and CDR2: SGHTA and FQGTGA. The CDR3 reads CASSLQPGQGRDEQYF. The DNA of the CDR3 is TGTGCCAGCAGCTTACAACCGGGACAGGGTAGGGACGAGCAGTACTTC.